This is a list of T cell receptor beta chains from one sample in a study of control samples from healthy donors and cancer patients. Assay used: immunoSEQ multiplex PCR; TCRdb lists only in-frame clones, some missing. The table includes some 120,000 clones, 88% detected once. The source material was blood. Receptors originate from a woman aged 65 to 85 in good health. Each CDR3 is given with its conserved first and last residue. The order of the fields is V gene, clone size, J gene, D gene, CDR3 DNA, CDR3 protein. D genes are given only for firm matches. Some rows have no size entry. The others give once, few or many, or a class for an expanded clone.

>TRBV29-1|.|TRBJ2-1|.
TGCAGCGTTAGGGGGAGCTCCTACAATGAGCAGTTCTTC
CSVRGSSYNEQFF
>TRBV7-9|.|TRBJ1-4|.
TGTGCCAGCAGCTCCCGGGGGGGTAATGAAAAACTGTTTTTT
CASSSRGGNEKLFF
>TRBV7-2|once|TRBJ2-3|TRBD2
TGTGCCAGCAGCCCTCGGGGCAGCGGGGGTTCAGATACGCAGTATTTT
CASSPRGSGGSDTQYF
>TRBV5-5|.|TRBJ2-3|TRBD2
TGTGCCAGCAGCTCCCGGGGGGGGGCAGATACGCAGTATTTT
CASSSRGGADTQYF
>TRBV19|few|TRBJ2-5|TRBD2
TGTGCCAGTAGTATCCGACTAGCGGGTGGAGAGACCCAGTACTTC
CASSIRLAGGETQYF
>TRBV7-2|.|TRBJ2-3|.
TGTGCCAGCAGCTTAGTTGGCAGGAGGACTAGCACAGATACGCAGTATTTT
CASSLVGRRTSTDTQYF
>TRBV4-2|.|TRBJ1-5|.
TGTGCCAGCAGCCAAGCGCGAGATCAGCCCCAGCATTTT
CASSQARDQPQHF
>TRBV27|.|TRBJ1-6|.
TGTGCCAGCAGTTTTTCCGGGCCCAATTCACCCCTCCACTTT
CASSFSGPNSPLHF
>TRBV25-1|.|TRBJ1-2|.
TGTGCCAGCACCTCCACCAAGGATGGCTACACCTTC
CASTSTKDGYTF
>TRBV2|.|TRBJ1-2|TRBD1
TGTGCCAGCAGTGACCAGGGGGTTAGAGCTAACTATGGCTACACCTTC
CASSDQGVRANYGYTF
>TRBV27|once|TRBJ2-7|TRBD2
TGTGCCAGCAGTTTATCGCTAGCGGGTACCTACGAGCAGTACTTC
CASSLSLAGTYEQYF
>TRBV2|.|TRBJ1-1|TRBD1
TGTGCCAGCAGGGCGACCAGGGGGCACACTGAAGCTTTCTTT
CASRATRGHTEAFF
>TRBV2|.|TRBJ2-7|.
TGTGCCAGCAGTGGGGGCGGGTCACTGTCCTTCGAGCAGTACTTC
CASSGGGSLSFEQYF
>TRBV2|.|TRBJ1-4|TRBD1
TGTGCCAGCAAGATACAGGGGTCTCGAGAAAAACTGTTTTTT
CASKIQGSREKLFF
>TRBV2|.|TRBJ1-6|.
TGTGCCAGCAATCTTAGGAGGAATTCACCCCTCCACTTT
CASNLRRNSPLHF
>TRBV7-9|.|TRBJ2-5|TRBD1
TGTGCCAGCAGCTTAGCGAGGGGACAGAAAGAGACCCAGTACTTC
CASSLARGQKETQYF
>TRBV5-1|.|TRBJ2-5|TRBD2
TGCGCCAGCAGCGAGATAGCGGGGCAAGAGACCCAGTACTTC
CASSEIAGQETQYF
>TRBV20-1|.|TRBJ2-5|TRBD2
TGCAGTGCTAGTCGACTAGCGGGGGTGTTCCAAGAGACCCAGTACTTC
CSASRLAGVFQETQYF
>TRBV28|.|TRBJ1-2|.
TGTGCCAGCAGTTTTCAAGGGGTGAATGGCTACACCTTC
CASSFQGVNGYTF
>TRBV6-6|.|TRBJ1-2|TRBD1
TGTGCCAGCAGTCCCCCGGGACAGGAGTTTAGTCCCTATGGCTACACCTTC
CASSPPGQEFSPYGYTF
>TRBV7-2|.|TRBJ2-7|.
TGTGCCAGCAGAGAGACAGACGGTCCCTACGAGCAGTACTTC
CASRETDGPYEQYF
>TRBV5-1|.|TRBJ2-5|TRBD2
TGCGCCAGCAGCAGGGCCACTAGCGGGACTCAAGAGACCCAGTACTTC
CASSRATSGTQETQYF
>TRBV3-1/TRBV3-2|.|TRBJ2-5|.
TGTGCCACCGGGACTCCCAAGACCCAGTACTTC
CATGTPKTQYF